Below are 29 T cell receptor beta chains sequenced from a single sample in a study of TIL therapy for anti-PD-1-resistant metastatic lung cancer. The immunoSEQ assay was v3. Sequencing was performed with immunoSEQ multiplex PCR; in TCRdb, only in-frame clones are kept and a portion is missing. The table has about 59,000 clones, 73% seen once; the top ten hold roughly 2%. Documented time point: pre-treatment sample, taken before nivolumab and TIL therapy. The specimen was blood, collected at baseline. These receptors all stem from a person between 30 and 80 years old with non-small cell lung cancer.

J is TRBJ1-2 and V is TRBV9, with TRBD1 matching over 11 bases. CDR1 and CDR2 from the germline V gene are SGDLS and YYNGEE. V trimming: 3 bases; J trimming: 5 bases; junction bases outside the gene matches: 3. The CDR3 is made up of 14 amino acids. The CDR3 DNA reads as TGTGCCAGCAGCGCCGGGACAGGGGGTTATGGCTACACCTTC. It codes for CASSAGTGGYGYTF.

This chain joins TRBV6-4 and TRBJ2-7, with 7 bases that match TRBD1. V was clipped by 4 bases and J by 2 bases; unmatched bases: 5. The CDR3 is 14 residues long. Germline-derived CDR1 and CDR2 are MRHNA and SNTAGT. As DNA, the CDR3 is TGTGCCAGCAGTGCCACCGGGACAGCCTACGAGCAGTACTTC. Translation gives CASSATGTAYEQYF.

This chain uses TRBV20-1 with TRBJ2-7; D might be TRBD2 (6 bases). The length of the CDR3 is 11 residues. The germline V gene encodes CDR1 DFQATT and CDR2 SNEGSKA (reference sequence). V was pared by 6 bases and J by 7 bases, with 13 bases between. As DNA, the CDR3 is TGCAGTGCCAGCTCCCGGGGGGAGCAGTACTTC. The encoded protein is CSASSRGEQYF.

The chain is built from TRBV4-1 and TRBJ2-3; D is possibly TRBD2 (5 bases). The germline V gene encodes CDR1 MGHRA and CDR2 YSYEKL. The CDR3 has 16 amino acids. Trimming cost V 3 bases and J 6 bases, with 19 bases left between them. In DNA, the CDR3 is TGCGCCAGCAGCCATACTCTGAGGGAAGCTGGGGATACGCAGTATTTT. Translated: CASSHTLREAGDTQYF.

This sequence joins TRBV6-6 and TRBJ1-2; D remains ambiguous. Germline CDR1 MNHNY, CDR2 SVGAGI (reference sequence). The V and J ends lost 7 bases and 6 bases respectively, with 18 bases between them. There are 14 residues in the CDR3. The CDR3 loop reads CASTSSGFGDGYTF. The CDR3 DNA reads as TGTGCCAGCACTTCCTCGGGATTCGGCGATGGCTACACCTTC.

The sample holds one count of this clone. This sequence joins TRBV5-1 and TRBJ2-1; 7 bases are a match to TRBD2. The CDR3 has 15 residues. The J segment lost 3 bases and the V segment lost 1 base, leaving 4 bases of the junction unmatched. In germline, CDR1 is SGHRS, CDR2 YFSETQ. The CDR3 DNA sequence: TGCGCCAGCAGCTTGCAGAGGACTAGCTACAATGAGCAGTTCTTC. Translated, it gives CASSLQRTSYNEQFF.

The chain recombines TRBV6-5 with TRBJ2-5; D is ambiguous. Germline V gene data show CDR1 as MNHEY and CDR2 as SVGAGI. V was trimmed by 0 bases and J by 3 bases, leaving 14 bases between them. This CDR3 region has 16 residues. CDR3 amino acids: CASSYSGGLPKETQYF. The CDR3, as DNA: TGTGCCAGCAGTTACTCGGGTGGGCTCCCGAAAGAGACCCAGTACTTC.

This clone was observed a single time. This chain connects TRBV7-3 to TRBJ2-3, with 13 bases aligning to TRBD2. Germline CDR1 is SGHTA and CDR2 is FQGTGA. The CDR3 totals 16 residues. Germline trimming cut 4 bases from V and 3 bases from J; bases unmatched to any gene: 4. The CDR3 reads CASSSGTSGKTDTQYF. CDR3 coding DNA: TGTGCCAGCAGCTCCGGGACTAGCGGGAAGACAGATACGCAGTATTTT.

The rearrangement joins TRBV13 to TRBJ2-7; the D gene is possibly TRBD2 (6 bases). This CDR3 comprises 14 residues. Germline lookup yields CDR1 PRHDT and CDR2 FYEKMQ (reference sequence). V lost 5 bases and J 7 bases, leaving 18 bases between the germline ends. The CDR3 spells CASSPRGGLREQYF. In nucleotides, the CDR3 is TGTGCCAGCAGCCCTAGGGGAGGCTTACGGGAGCAGTACTTC.

V and J are TRBV9 and TRBJ2-1, with 9 bases matching TRBD2. The CDR3 consists of 17 residues. Germline CDR1 is SGDLS and CDR2 is YYNGEE. Germline trimming cut 3 bases from V and 0 bases from J; bases unmatched to any gene: 7. The CDR3 DNA sequence: TGTGCCAGCAGCGCCGGCGGGAGGGCCCGCTCCTACAATGAGCAGTTCTTC. It translates to CASSAGGRARSYNEQFF.

The J gene is TRBJ1-6, the V gene TRBV5-4, with D uncertain. The CDR3 extends over 15 amino acids. CDR1 is SGHNT and CDR2 is YYREEE in the germline V gene (reference sequence). The ends were cut back, 1 base at V and 7 bases at J, with 12 bases in the middle. DNA for the CDR3: TGTGCCAGCAGCTTGTTCGCCAGGCGGAATTCACCCCTCCACTTT. Protein sequence: CASSLFARRNSPLHF.

This clone was seen only a few times. This chain joins TRBV6-1 and TRBJ2-7; 8 bases map to TRBD1. V gave up 10 bases and J gave up 1 base; unmatched junction bases: 3. The CDR3 runs to 12 residues. CDR1 MNHNS and CDR2 SASEGT come from the germline V gene. The CDR3 protein is CATGQGSYEQYF. The CDR3 DNA reads as TGTGCCACCGGACAGGGATCCTACGAGCAGTACTTC.

The chain recombines TRBV28 with TRBJ1-5; no firm D call. The CDR3 has 11 amino acids. CDR1 is MDHEN and CDR2 is SYDVKM in the germline V gene. V dropped 6 bases and J dropped 3 bases, with 3 bases sitting between them. The CDR3 protein is CASRDNQPQHF. As DNA, the CDR3 is TGTGCCAGCAGGGACAATCAGCCCCAGCATTTT. Variable domain in full (rest from reference TRBV28 and TRBJ1-5): DVKVTQSSRYLVKRTGEKVFLECVQDMDHENMFWYRQDPGLGLRLIYFSYDVKMKEKGDIPEGYSVSREKKERFSLILESASTNQTSMYLCASRDNQPQHFGDGTRLSIL.

V is TRBV28 and J is TRBJ1-5; D remains unclear. The germline gives CDR1 MDHEN, CDR2 SYDVKM. Trimming took off 8 bases at V and 0 bases at J, with 11 bases between the two ends. CDR3 length equals 14 residues. The CDR3 protein is CASLTVYSNQPQHF. CDR3 DNA: TGTGCCAGCCTTACAGTATATAGCAATCAGCCCCAGCATTTT.

This chain connects TRBV6-1 to TRBJ2-2, with a possible D match to TRBD2 (5 bases). Germline V CDR1 and CDR2: MNHNS, SASEGT. V was pared by 4 bases and J by 5 bases, with 8 bases between. This CDR3 comprises 13 residues. The CDR3, as DNA: TGTGCCAGCAGTGTATCGGGGACCGGGGAGCTGTTTTTT. Translated: CASSVSGTGELFF.

This clone appeared a single time. The chain is built from TRBV2 and TRBJ2-2; no clear D gene. The ends were cut back, 0 bases at V and 7 bases at J, with 0 bases in the middle. The germline gives CDR1 SNHLY, CDR2 FYNNEI. CDR3 size: 11 residues. Here the CDR3 reads CASSEAGELFF. DNA of the CDR3: TGTGCCAGCAGTGAAGCCGGGGAGCTGTTTTTT.

CDR3 amino acids: CASSSTTATSTDTQYF. The CDR3 DNA reads TGCGCCAGCAGCTCGACGACAGCTACTAGCACAGATACGCAGTATTTT. V gene TRBV5-1 combines with J gene TRBJ2-3; the D gene is possibly TRBD1 (5 bases). In germline, CDR1 is SGHRS, CDR2 YFSETQ. The CDR3 is 16 amino acids. Trimming pared 3 bases from V and 0 bases from J, leaving 14 bases between.

The chain carries TRBV10-3 and TRBJ2-1; TRBD1 is a possible D gene (6 bases). V lost 2 bases to trimming and J lost 2 bases, with 16 bases between them. The germline CDR1 and CDR2 sequences are ENHRY and SYGVKD. The CDR3 contains 17 residues. In DNA form, the CDR3 reads TGTGCCATCAGTGAGCCTATGGGACAACCTACCTACAATGAGCAGTTCTTC. It is translated as CAISEPMGQPTYNEQFF.

V gene TRBV18 combines with J gene TRBJ1-2; TRBD1 is a possible D gene (5 bases). V lost 4 bases and J lost 5, with 11 bases in between. Germline CDR1 and CDR2: KGHSH and LQKENI. The CDR3 covers 13 residues. The CDR3 bases are TGTGCCAGCTCACGGGACGGATTATATGGCTACACCTTC. Amino acid sequence: CASSRDGLYGYTF.

The chain links TRBV5-8 to TRBJ1-2; perhaps TRBD1 as D (5 bases). The CDR3 covers 14 residues. Trimming shortened V by 4 bases and J by 8 bases, and 18 bases separated the two germline ends. Germline V gene data show CDR1 as SGHTS and CDR2 as YDEGEE. The CDR3 region is CASSRPGLGGGYTF. CDR3 bases: TGTGCCAGCAGCCGTCCGGGACTCGGAGGGGGCTACACCTTC.

V is TRBV19 and J is TRBJ2-5; 9 nucleotides match TRBD2. CDR1 is LNHDA and CDR2 is SQIVND in the germline V gene (reference sequence). The CDR3 contains 16 residues. Trimming cost V 2 bases and J 11 bases; bases outside gene matches: 15. The CDR3 reads CASSILGAGGDGLQYF. DNA of the CDR3: TGTGCCAGTAGTATACTCGGTGCGGGGGGGGACGGGCTGCAGTACTTC.

This chain joins TRBV27 and TRBJ2-2, with D possibly TRBD1 on 5 matching bases. CDR1 and CDR2 from the germline V gene are MNHEY and SMNVEV (reference sequence). Trimming removed 0 bases from V and 6 bases from J, with 11 bases in between. The CDR3 loop spans 15 amino acids. The CDR3 sequence: CASSLSPRAAGELFF. As DNA, the CDR3 is TGTGCCAGCAGTTTATCGCCCAGGGCTGCCGGGGAGCTGTTTTTT.

The sample holds a few counts of this clone. The chain combines TRBV30 with TRBJ2-5, with a tentative D call TRBD2 (5 bases). V was cut by 1 base and J by 1 base, with 10 bases left in between. The germline gives CDR1 GTSNPN, CDR2 SVGIG (reference sequence). CDR3 length: 14 residues. This CDR3 reads CAWSGRYFQETQYF. The CDR3 region has the DNA TGTGCCTGGAGTGGGAGGTACTTCCAAGAGACCCAGTACTTC.

V is TRBV27 and J is TRBJ2-3, with TRBD1 as a possible D gene (6 bases). Looked up from germline, CDR1 is MNHEY and CDR2 is SMNVEV (reference sequence). V lost 2 bases and J 0 bases, leaving 15 bases between the germline ends. CDR3 length: 17 amino acids. DNA of the CDR3: TGTGCCAGCAGTTTACCCAGAGGACAGATTAGCACAGATACGCAGTATTTT. Translation gives CASSLPRGQISTDTQYF.

The genes are TRBV7-9 and TRBJ2-3; 8 positions match TRBD2. Trimming at V came to 3 bases and at J to 5 bases, leaving 7 bases not matched to a gene. In germline, CDR1 is SEHNR, CDR2 FQNEAQ (reference sequence). The length of the CDR3 is 15 residues. The CDR3 sequence: CASSLVLAGRDTQYF. Here the CDR3 DNA reads TGTGCCAGCAGCTTGGTTCTAGCGGGTCGAGATACGCAGTATTTT.

This rearrangement joins TRBV7-6 to TRBJ1-5; D might be TRBD1 (6 bases). CDR1 SGHVS and CDR2 FNYEAQ come from the germline V gene. The CDR3 length is 15 residues. V dropped 4 bases and J dropped 4 bases, with 14 bases sitting between them. The CDR3 region has the DNA TGTGCCAGCAGCTCACAATCAGGGGCGAATCAGCCCCAGCATTTT. It translates to CASSSQSGANQPQHF.

The chain carries TRBV19 and TRBJ2-7; TRBD2 might be the D (6 bases). CDR3 length equals 17 residues. CDR1 LNHDA and CDR2 SQIVND come from the germline V gene (reference sequence). Trimming cost V 5 bases and J 1 base, with 21 bases left between them. The CDR3 is CASSPSSWDFLSYEQYF. CDR3 DNA sequence: TGTGCCAGTAGTCCTAGCAGTTGGGACTTTTTGTCCTACGAGCAGTACTTC.

This clone was observed a handful of times. This chain links TRBV7-8 with TRBJ1-6, with D unresolved. The CDR3 consists of 14 residues. Germline V gives CDR1 SGHVS, CDR2 FQNEAQ. The V and J ends lost 2 bases and 13 bases respectively, with 15 bases between them. DNA for the CDR3: TGTGCCAGCAGCTTAAGTGTGAAGGAGTCTCCCCTCCACTTT. This translates into CASSLSVKESPLHF. The full variable domain, with the rest looked up from reference TRBV7-8 and TRBJ1-6, is GAGVSQSPRYKVAKRGQDVALRCDPISGHVSLFWYQQALGQGPEFLTYFQNEAQLDKSGLPSDRFFAERPEGSVSTLKIQRTQQEDSAVYLCASSLSVKESPLHFGNGTRLTVT.

V usage is TRBV7-9 and J usage is TRBJ1-4; D possibly corresponds to TRBD1 (5 bases). The ends were cut back, 5 bases at V and 2 bases at J, with 18 bases in the middle. The CDR3 spans 17 residues. The germline V gene has CDR1 SEHNR and CDR2 FQNEAQ (reference sequence). This CDR3 reads CASSRLTAGGTNEKLFF. The CDR3 nucleotides are TGTGCCAGCAGCCGCCTAACCGCGGGGGGTACTAATGAAAAACTGTTTTTT.